Described below is a single T cell receptor beta chain sequence and its context. The antigen is not known. The entry originates in a study of cytomegalovirus exposure and HLA in healthy donors. Study details: Genetic ancestry analysis placed about 84% of the 398 donors that were genotyped in the Caucasian-associated cluster. Overall study findings and caveats: Follow-up analysis later connected one missense variant in DCLRE1C with trimming of TCR beta V- and J-genes.

Both 60 Vbeta primers and 13 Jbeta primers went into the PCR. TCRdb's copy holds only in-frame clones and misses some; the assay was immunoSEQ multiplex PCR. The table includes over 150,000 clones, 75% to 85% detected once. J lost 5 bases, V lost 10 bases, and 8 bases had no gene match. This CDR3 region has 13 residues. The germline V gene has CDR1 MNHNS and CDR2 SASEGT. The chain employs TRBV6-1 and TRBJ2-7, with 10 nucleotides matching TRBD1. The sequence came from a woman in her 40s in good health and CMV-seropositive. The sequenced material came from PBMCs. CDR3 DNA sequence: TGTGCCACCGCTTCCGGGACAGGGGACGAGCAGTACTTC. It yields the protein CATASGTGDEQYF.